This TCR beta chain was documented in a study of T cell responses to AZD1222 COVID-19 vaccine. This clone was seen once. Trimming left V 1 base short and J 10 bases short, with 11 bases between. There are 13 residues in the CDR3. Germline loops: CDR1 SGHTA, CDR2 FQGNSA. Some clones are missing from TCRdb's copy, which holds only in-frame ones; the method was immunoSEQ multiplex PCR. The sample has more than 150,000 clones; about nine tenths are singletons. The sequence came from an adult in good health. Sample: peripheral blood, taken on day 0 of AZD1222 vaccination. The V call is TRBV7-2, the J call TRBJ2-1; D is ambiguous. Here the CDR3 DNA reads TGTGCCAGCAGCTTAGTGGCGAGATACGAGCAGTTCTTC. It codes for CASSLVARYEQFF.